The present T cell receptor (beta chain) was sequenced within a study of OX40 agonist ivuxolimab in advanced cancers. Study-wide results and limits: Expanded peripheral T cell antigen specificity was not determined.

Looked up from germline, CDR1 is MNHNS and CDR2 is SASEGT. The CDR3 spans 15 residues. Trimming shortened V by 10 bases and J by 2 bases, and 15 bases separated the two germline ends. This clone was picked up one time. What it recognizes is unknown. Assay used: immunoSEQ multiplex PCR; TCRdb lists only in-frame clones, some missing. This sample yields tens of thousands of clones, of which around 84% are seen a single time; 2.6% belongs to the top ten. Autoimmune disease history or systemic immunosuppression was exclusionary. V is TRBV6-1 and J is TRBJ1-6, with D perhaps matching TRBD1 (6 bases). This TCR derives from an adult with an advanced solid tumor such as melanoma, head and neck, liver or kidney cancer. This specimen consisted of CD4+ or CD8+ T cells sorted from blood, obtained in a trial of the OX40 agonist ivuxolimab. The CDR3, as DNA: TGTGCCATAAATGACAGGAGCGCCTATAATTCACCCCTCCACTTT. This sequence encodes CAINDRSAYNSPLHF.